This T cell receptor beta chain stems from a study of blood T cell repertoires in COVID-19. Study summary: Samples representing acute and convalescent COVID-19 were sourced from the United States, Italy and Spain.

The data were produced by immunoSEQ multiplex PCR, yet TCRdb's version contains in-frame clones alone and is incomplete. Here the sample spans some 150,000 clones, roughly 83% being singletons. Between the trimmed V and J ends, which lost 5 bases and 8 bases, there was a span of 21 bases. The CDR3 consists of 15 residues. Germline-derived CDR1 and CDR2 are MNHEY and SVGAGI. The TCR originated in a man aged 45 to 65 who had recovered from COVID-19. The V and J genes are TRBV6-5 and TRBJ1-1; maybe TRBD1 (5 bases). Material for sequencing was PBMCs or T cells enriched from blood (not recorded which). The CDR3 nucleotides are TGTGCCAGCAGTCCGGCCGAAGCGGGGCCCGACGAAGCTTTCTTT. Its protein is CASSPAEAGPDEAFF.